Below, 13 T cell receptor beta chains from the same sample are listed, as sequenced in a study of blood T cell repertoires in COVID-19 (dated by TCRdb to 2020 to 2021). Library method: the immunoSEQ multiplex PCR assay. Held by TCRdb, this immuneACCESS table contains in-frame sequences only and omits some clones. Under half of the omission traces to an unresolved V gene where checked; the cause of the rest is unknown. This sample has 70,000 or so clones in its table, and around 86% of those were observed once. Around 29% of the sample is in the top ten clones. Sequencing was carried out using peripheral blood. The receptors come from a woman at least 80 years old with active or convalescent COVID-19.

The gene calls are TRBV11-2 and TRBJ2-2, with 9 bases fitting TRBD1. V trimming: 5 bases; J trimming: 2 bases; junction bases outside the gene matches: 6. The CDR3 sequence is 16 residues long. Germline values: CDR1 SGHAT, CDR2 FQNNGV. The CDR3: CASSPGDRANTGELFF. The CDR3 DNA sequence: TGTGCCAGCAGCCCGGGGGACAGGGCAAACACCGGGGAGCTGTTTTTT.

This chain connects TRBV19 to TRBJ1-2; D uncertain. Germline CDR1 reads LNHDA; CDR2 reads SQIVND (reference sequence). The CDR3 loop spans 13 amino acids. Trimming left V 6 bases short and J 3 bases short, with 11 bases between. CDR3 loop: CASRLREDYGYTF. The DNA for the CDR3 is TGTGCCAGTAGGCTAAGGGAGGACTATGGCTACACCTTC.

V is TRBV9 and J is TRBJ2-2; 8 positions agree with TRBD1. J was trimmed by 2 bases and V by 2 bases; bases with no gene match: 2. CDR3 length equals 15 residues. Germline V gives CDR1 SGDLS, CDR2 YYNGEE. In nucleotides, the CDR3 is TGTGCCAGCAGCGTGACAGGGGCTAACACCGGGGAGCTGTTTTTT. This encodes CASSVTGANTGELFF.

In its sample, this clone was seen once. This chain connects TRBV19 to TRBJ2-7, with TRBD1 as a possible D gene (6 bases). The V and J ends lost 5 bases and 3 bases respectively, with 11 bases between them. The CDR3 spans 13 residues. Germline V gives CDR1 LNHDA, CDR2 SQIVND (reference sequence). This CDR3 reads CASSPGVIYEQYF. CDR3 in DNA: TGTGCCAGTAGTCCAGGGGTAATCTACGAGCAGTACTTC.

This clone is a singleton in its sample. V and J are TRBV9 and TRBJ2-7; 9 bases align to TRBD2. CDR1 is SGDLS, CDR2 YYNGEE, per germline. Trimming cost V 0 bases and J 3 bases; bases outside gene matches: 4. The CDR3 is 15 residues long. CDR3 DNA sequence: TGTGCCAGCAGCGTAGGTAGCGGGGGATACTACGAGCAGTACTTC. Protein: CASSVGSGGYYEQYF.

This sequence joins TRBV13 and TRBJ1-5; tentative D call: TRBD1 (5 bases). The CDR3 runs 13 residues. V dropped 5 bases and J dropped 6 bases, with 11 bases sitting between them. Looked up from germline, CDR1 is PRHDT and CDR2 is FYEKMQ (reference sequence). The CDR3 DNA sequence: TGTGCCAGCAGCCCCCCGGGGGGTCAGCCCCAGCATTTT. It encodes CASSPPGGQPQHF.

The CDR3, as DNA: TGTGCCAGCAGCCTACAGGGATACACCGCTGGGGCTTTCTTT. Its translation: CASSLQGYTAGAFF. The rearrangement joins TRBV6-5 to TRBJ1-1; weak D call: TRBD1 (6 bases). Per the germline V gene, CDR1 is MNHEY and CDR2 is SVGAGI. CDR3 length: 14 amino acids. Trimming shortened V by 6 bases and J by 11 bases, and 22 bases separated the two germline ends.

The chain recombines TRBV3-1 (or the pseudogene TRBV3-2) with TRBJ1-2; tentatively, D is TRBD1 (6 bases). Germline CDR1 and CDR2: LGHDT and YNNKEL (reference sequence). Deletions cut 10 bases from V and 2 bases from J, with 14 bases between. The length of the CDR3 is 13 residues. The CDR3: CATSGTLNYGYTF. The CDR3 coding sequence is TGTGCCACCTCCGGGACACTCAACTATGGCTACACCTTC.

The chain employs TRBV10-2 and TRBJ1-5; 10 bases are a match to TRBD1. The germline V gene encodes CDR1 WSHSY and CDR2 SAAADI. The V and J ends lost 6 bases and 8 bases, in that order; junction bases with no gene match: 13. The CDR3 spans 16 residues. Here the CDR3 DNA reads TGCGCCAGCAGGACCGGGACAGGGGATCTGGGGGAGCCCCAGCATTTT. Translated, it gives CASRTGTGDLGEPQHF.

The V call is TRBV5-1, the J call TRBJ1-1; 11 bases fit TRBD1. With 3 bases clipped from V and 1 base from J, the junction kept 14 bases outside the gene matches. The germline gives CDR1 SGHRS, CDR2 YFSETQ. The CDR3 length is 19 residues. CDR3 bases: TGCGCCAGCAGCTGGACAGGGGGCGTGAGTGTGAATAAGAACACTGAAGCTTTCTTT. Translated, it gives CASSWTGGVSVNKNTEAFF.

The genes are TRBV19 and TRBJ1-1; D unresolved. CDR3 length: 13 residues. The ends were cut back, 3 bases at V and 6 bases at J, with 11 bases in the middle. Germline V gives CDR1 LNHDA, CDR2 SQIVND (reference sequence). The CDR3 here is CASSILPRSEAFF. In DNA form, the CDR3 reads TGTGCCAGTAGTATTCTCCCCCGGTCTGAAGCTTTCTTT.

This sequence joins TRBV7-2 and TRBJ2-2; D is perhaps TRBD1 (5 bases). The CDR3 has 17 residues. Per the germline V gene, CDR1 is SGHTA and CDR2 is FQGNSA. The V end was cut by 5 bases, the J end by 4 bases, with 20 bases between. The CDR3 sequence is CASSPPRGAWATGELFF. The DNA of the CDR3 is TGTGCCAGCAGCCCCCCCCGTGGGGCGTGGGCCACCGGGGAGCTGTTTTTT. Full variable domain (missing parts from reference TRBV7-2 and TRBJ2-2): GAGVSQSPSNKVTEKGKDVELRCDPISGHTALYWYRQSLGQGLEFLIYFQGNSAPDKSGLPSDRFSAERTGGSVSTLTIQRTQQEDSAVYLCASSPPRGAWATGELFFGEGSRLTVL.

The chain employs TRBV19 and TRBJ2-2; 7 positions agree with TRBD2. Germline assignment: CDR1 LNHDA and CDR2 SQIVND (reference sequence). Germline trimming cut 4 bases from V and 3 bases from J; bases unmatched to any gene: 5. The CDR3 has 15 residues. The chain's CDR3 is CASSRGREYTGELFF. In nucleotides, the CDR3 is TGTGCCAGTAGTAGGGGGAGGGAGTACACCGGGGAGCTGTTTTTT.